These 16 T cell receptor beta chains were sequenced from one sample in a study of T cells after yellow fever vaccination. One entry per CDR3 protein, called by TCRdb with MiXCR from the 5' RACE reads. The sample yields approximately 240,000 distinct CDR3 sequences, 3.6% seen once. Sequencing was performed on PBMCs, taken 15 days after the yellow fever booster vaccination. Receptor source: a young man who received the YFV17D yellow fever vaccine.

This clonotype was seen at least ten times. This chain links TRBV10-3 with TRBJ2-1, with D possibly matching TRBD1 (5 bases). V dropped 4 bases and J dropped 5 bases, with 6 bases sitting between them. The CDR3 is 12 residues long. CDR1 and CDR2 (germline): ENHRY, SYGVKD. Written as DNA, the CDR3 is TGTGCCATCAGTGTACAGGACAATGAGCAGTTCTTC. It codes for CAISVQDNEQFF.

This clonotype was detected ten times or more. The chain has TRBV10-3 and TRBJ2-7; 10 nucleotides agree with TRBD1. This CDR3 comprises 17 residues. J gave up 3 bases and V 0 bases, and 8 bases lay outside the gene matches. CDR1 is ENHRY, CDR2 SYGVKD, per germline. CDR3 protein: CAISESGATGGRYEQYF. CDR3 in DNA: TGTGCCATCAGTGAGTCGGGGGCGACAGGGGGCCGCTACGAGCAGTACTTC.

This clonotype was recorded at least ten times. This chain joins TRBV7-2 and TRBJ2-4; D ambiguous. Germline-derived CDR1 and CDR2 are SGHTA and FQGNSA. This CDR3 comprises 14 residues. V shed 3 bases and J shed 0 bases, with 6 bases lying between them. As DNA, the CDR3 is TGTGCCAGCAGCTTGAGTCTAGCCAAAAACATTCAGTACTTC. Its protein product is CASSLSLAKNIQYF.

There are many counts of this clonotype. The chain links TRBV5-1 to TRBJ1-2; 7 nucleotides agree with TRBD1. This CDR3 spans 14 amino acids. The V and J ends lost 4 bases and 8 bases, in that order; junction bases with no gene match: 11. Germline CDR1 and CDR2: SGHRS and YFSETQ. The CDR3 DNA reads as TGCGCCAGCAGCGCCGACAGGGCCTTTGGCGGCTACACCTTC. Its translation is CASSADRAFGGYTF.

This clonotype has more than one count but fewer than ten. CDR3 coding DNA: TGTGCCAGCAGCCCCAGCGGGGGCAGCTCCTACGAGCAGTACGTC. Translation: CASSPSGGSSYEQYV. This rearrangement joins TRBV5-4 to TRBJ2-7, with 8 bases aligning to TRBD2. The CDR3 loop spans 15 amino acids. Germline V CDR1 and CDR2: SGHNT, YYREEE (reference sequence). J gave up 0 bases and V 4 bases, and 6 bases lay outside the gene matches.

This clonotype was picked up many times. Here the CDR3 DNA reads TGCAGTGCTAGAGGTCCTAGCGGGGGGGCCGGCACCGGGGAGCTGTTTTTT. This translates into CSARGPSGGAGTGELFF. The chain recombines TRBV20-1 with TRBJ2-2, with 12 bases lining up with TRBD2. V lost 1 base, J lost 4 bases, and 7 bases stayed unmatched. The germline gives CDR1 DFQATT, CDR2 SNEGSKA (reference sequence). The CDR3 length is 17 residues.

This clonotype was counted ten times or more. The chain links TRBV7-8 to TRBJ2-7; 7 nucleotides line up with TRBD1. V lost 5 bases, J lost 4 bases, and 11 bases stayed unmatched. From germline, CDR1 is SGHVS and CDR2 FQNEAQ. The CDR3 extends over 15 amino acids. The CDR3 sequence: CASSNRDRNEYEQYF. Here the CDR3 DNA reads TGTGCCAGCAGCAACCGGGACAGAAATGAGTACGAGCAGTACTTC.

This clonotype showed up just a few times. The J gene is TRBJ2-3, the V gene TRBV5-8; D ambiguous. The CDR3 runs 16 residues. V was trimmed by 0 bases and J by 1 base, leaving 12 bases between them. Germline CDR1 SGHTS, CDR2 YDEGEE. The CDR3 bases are TGTGCCAGCAGCTTGGGGACGGAGTTCGGCACAGATACGCAGTATTTT. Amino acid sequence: CASSLGTEFGTDTQYF. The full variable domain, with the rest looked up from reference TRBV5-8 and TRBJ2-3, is EAGVTQSPTHLIKTRGQQATLRCSPISGHTSVYWYQQALGLGLQFLLWYDEGEERNRGNFPPRFSGRQFPNYSSELNVNALELEDSALYLCASSLGTEFGTDTQYFGPGTRLTVL.

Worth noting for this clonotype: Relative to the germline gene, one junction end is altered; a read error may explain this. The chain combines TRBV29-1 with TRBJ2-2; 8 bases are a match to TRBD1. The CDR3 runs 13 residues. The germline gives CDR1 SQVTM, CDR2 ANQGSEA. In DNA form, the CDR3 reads TGCTGCGTGGACAGGGCGAGTACCGGGGAGCTGTTTTTT. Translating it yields CCVDRASTGELFF.

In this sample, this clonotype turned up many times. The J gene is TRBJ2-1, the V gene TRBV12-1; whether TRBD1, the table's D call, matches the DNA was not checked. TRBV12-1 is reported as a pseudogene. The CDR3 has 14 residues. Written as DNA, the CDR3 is TGTGCCAGCAGCTTTGAAGGGGTATACAATGAGCAGTTCTTC. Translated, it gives CASSFEGVYNEQFF.

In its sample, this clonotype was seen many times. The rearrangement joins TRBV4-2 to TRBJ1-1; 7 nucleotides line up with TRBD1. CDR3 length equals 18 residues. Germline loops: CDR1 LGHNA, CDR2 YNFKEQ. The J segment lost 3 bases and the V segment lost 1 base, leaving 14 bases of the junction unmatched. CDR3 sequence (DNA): TGTGCCAGCAGCCAAGTTGGGGCAGTGAGGGGGCAAGACACTGAAGCTTTCTTT. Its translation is CASSQVGAVRGQDTEAFF.

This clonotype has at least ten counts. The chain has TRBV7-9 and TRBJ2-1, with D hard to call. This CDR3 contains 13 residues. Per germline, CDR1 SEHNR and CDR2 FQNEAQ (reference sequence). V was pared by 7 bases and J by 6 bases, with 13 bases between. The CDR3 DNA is TGTGCCAGCACCGCTCGACTCTCCAATGAGCAGTTCTTC. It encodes CASTARLSNEQFF.

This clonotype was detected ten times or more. CDR3 protein: CASSLAPDRDEQYF. As DNA, the CDR3 is TGTGCCAGCAGCTTAGCGCCTGACAGGGACGAGCAGTACTTC. The chain uses TRBV7-8 and TRBJ2-7; 7 nucleotides agree with TRBD1. Per germline, CDR1 SGHVS and CDR2 FQNEAQ. Losses at the gene ends were 0 bases for V and 5 bases for J; bases not matched to a gene: 4. The CDR3 is 14 residues long.

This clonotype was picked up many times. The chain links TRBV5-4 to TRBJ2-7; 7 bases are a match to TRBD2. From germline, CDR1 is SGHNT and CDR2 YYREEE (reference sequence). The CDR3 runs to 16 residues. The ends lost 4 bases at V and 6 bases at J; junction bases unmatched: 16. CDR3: CASSNAFKDGGIEQYF. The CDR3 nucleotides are TGTGCCAGCAGCAACGCCTTCAAGGACGGGGGGATCGAGCAGTACTTC. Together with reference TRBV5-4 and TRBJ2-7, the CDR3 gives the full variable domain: ETGVTQSPTHLIKTRGQQVTLRCSSQSGHNTVSWYQQALGQGPQFIFQYYREEENGRGNFPPRFSGLQFPNYSSELNVNALELDDSALYLCASSNAFKDGGIEQYFGPGTRLTVT.

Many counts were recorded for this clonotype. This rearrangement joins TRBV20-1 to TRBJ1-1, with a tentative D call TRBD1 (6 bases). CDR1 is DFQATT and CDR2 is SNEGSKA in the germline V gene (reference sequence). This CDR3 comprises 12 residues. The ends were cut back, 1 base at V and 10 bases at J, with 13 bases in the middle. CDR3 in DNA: TGCAGTGCTAGAGGGGACACTGGTGGAGCTTTCTTT. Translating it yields CSARGDTGGAFF.

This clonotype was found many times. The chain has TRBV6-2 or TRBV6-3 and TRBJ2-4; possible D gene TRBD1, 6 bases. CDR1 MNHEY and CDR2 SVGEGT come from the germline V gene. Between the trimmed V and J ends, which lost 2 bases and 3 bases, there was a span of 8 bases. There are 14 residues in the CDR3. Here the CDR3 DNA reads TGTGCCAGCAGTTACGGCAGGGGCAAAAACATTCAGTACTTC. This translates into CASSYGRGKNIQYF.